The 28 T cell receptor beta chains below come from one sample, sequenced in a study of T cell repertoires in cytomegalovirus infection (dated by TCRdb to about 2019). These TCRs' antigens remain unknown. Interpreted using the paper, the treatment or condition label stands for: in vitro stimulation with specific CMV peptide epitopes to enrich CMV-specific T cells. The sample was run on an Illumina HiSeq 1500. The public sequencing data were trimmed at Q25 with fastp and processed into clonotypes with MiXCR by TCRdb, which kept only in-frame beta chains. A single entry per CDR3 protein holds the most common genes and DNA from its merged rows. This sample comprises tens of thousands of distinct CDR3 sequences, around 20% of them detected only once. The biggest ten clones account for 26% of the sample. The sample in question was CD8+ T cells from cultured PBMCs, obtained from culture after CMV antigen stimulation. The receptors shown here come from a human donor in good health (CMV status not recorded). Some clones in this sample may be carry-over from other donors' samples.

By sample fraction, this clonotype is medium-sized (0.01 to 0.1%). The V gene is TRBV4-3, the J gene TRBJ2-1, with D uncertain. Germline V lookup: CDR1 LGHNA, CDR2 YSLEER. V was pared by 0 bases and J by 3 bases, with 18 bases between. This CDR3 region has 18 residues. The CDR3 bases are TGCGCCAGCAGCCAAGATTGGAGTAGTTTTGGAAGCTACAATGAGCAGTTCTTC. It is translated as CASSQDWSSFGSYNEQFF.

This clonotype was seen more than once but under ten times. The genes are TRBV6-1 and TRBJ2-7; 7 bases are a match to TRBD1. The CDR3 has 17 residues. Looked up from germline, CDR1 is MNHNS and CDR2 is SASEGT. The V gene end was trimmed by 5 bases and the J gene end by 3 bases; junction bases not matched to a gene: 16. CDR3 coding DNA: TGTGCCAGCAGTCCCCAAGGGACAGAGCTATGGGTCTACGAGCAGTACTTC. It is translated as CASSPQGTELWVYEQYF.

CDR3 bases: TGTGCCAGCAGTGAAGGAGACCACGGGGAGCTGTTTTTT. Translated, it gives CASSEGDHGELFF. The chain has TRBV6-1 and TRBJ2-2; D unclear. Trimming removed 1 base from V and 7 bases from J, with 7 bases in between. The CDR3 is 13 amino acids. Looked up from germline, CDR1 is MNHNS and CDR2 is SASEGT.

This clonotype occurred a few times. This chain joins TRBV6-1 and TRBJ2-5; D is unclear. V lost 6 bases to trimming and J lost 2 bases, with 10 bases between them. The CDR3 length is 13 residues. The germline gives CDR1 MNHNS, CDR2 SASEGT. CDR3: CASSSDLQETQYF. CDR3 DNA: TGTGCCAGCAGCTCGGATCTGCAAGAGACCCAGTACTTC.

Turning to this clonotype: A much larger clone lies one base from this, so it may be a read error. The V call is TRBV7-2, the J call TRBJ2-6; the D gene is possibly TRBD1 (6 bases). The CDR3 contains 14 residues. The germline CDR1 and CDR2 sequences are SGHTA and FQGNSA. CDR3 in amino acids: CASYRASGANGLTF. CDR3 in DNA: TGTGCCAGCTACAGGGCCTCTGGGGCCAACGGCCTGACTTTC. The complete variable domain, with remaining parts taken from reference TRBV7-2 and TRBJ2-6, reads GAGVSQSPSNKVTEKGKDVELRCDPISGHTALYWYRQSLGQGLEFLIYFQGNSAPDKSGLPSDRFSAERTGGSVSTLTIQRTQQEDSAVYLCASYRASGANGLTFGAGSRLTVL.

The V and J genes are TRBV27 and TRBJ1-5; 7 bases match TRBD1. With 3 bases clipped from V and 6 bases from J, the junction kept 8 bases outside the gene matches. Germline CDR1 and CDR2: MNHEY and SMNVEV (reference sequence). The CDR3 runs 15 residues. CDR3 loop: CASSLGGGGTQPQHF. Here the CDR3 DNA reads TGTGCCAGCAGTTTGGGGGGAGGGGGCACTCAGCCCCAGCATTTT.

For the CDR3, the DNA is TGCGCCAGCAGCCTCTACCCCGACGAGACCCAGTACTTC. This sequence encodes CASSLYPDETQYF. The chain joins TRBV5-1 to TRBJ2-5; no reliable D call. The CDR3 covers 13 residues. Trimming cost V 4 bases and J 5 bases, with 12 bases left between them. Germline loops: CDR1 SGHRS, CDR2 YFSETQ. Drawing the rest from reference TRBV5-1 and TRBJ2-5, the complete variable domain is KAGVTQTPRYLIKTRGQQVTLSCSPISGHRSVSWYQQTPGQGLQFLFEYFSETQRNKGNFPGRFSGRQFSNSRSEMNVSTLELGDSALYLCASSLYPDETQYFGPGTRLLVL.

The chain carries TRBV11-1 and TRBJ2-1; D is perhaps TRBD1 (6 bases). Between the trimmed V and J ends, which lost 3 bases and 4 bases, there was a span of 16 bases. Looked up from germline, CDR1 is SGHAT and CDR2 is FQDESV (reference sequence). The CDR3 spans 16 residues. The CDR3 loop reads CASSLNSGTSYNEQFF. The CDR3, as DNA: TGTGCCAGCAGCTTGAACTCCGGGACATCTTACAATGAGCAGTTCTTC.

This clonotype was observed at least ten times. The V gene is TRBV4-2, the J gene TRBJ1-1; weak D call: TRBD1 (5 bases). Trimming stripped 5 bases from V and 1 base from J, with 8 bases between. In germline, CDR1 is LGHNA, CDR2 YNFKEQ. The CDR3 has 13 amino acids. The CDR3 here is CASSAGGNTEAFF. The CDR3 nucleotides read TGTGCCAGCAGCGCCGGGGGGAACACTGAAGCTTTCTTT.

CDR3 DNA: TGTGCCAGCAGCCCCCGGACTAGCGGGAGTAGAAACAGGCAGTACTTC. As protein: CASSPRTSGSRNRQYF. The V gene is TRBV6-2 or TRBV6-3, the J gene TRBJ2-4, with TRBD2 matching 13 bases. This CDR3 region has 16 residues. CDR1 MNHEY and CDR2 SVGEGT come from the germline V gene. J gave up 13 bases and V 6 bases, and 15 bases lay outside the gene matches.

Only a few counts were recorded for this clonotype. The chain joins TRBV7-2 to TRBJ2-3, with a weak D call TRBD2 (5 bases). V lost 8 bases and J lost 6, with 24 bases in between. The CDR3 has 16 residues. Germline values: CDR1 SGHTA, CDR2 FQGNSA. In DNA, the CDR3 is TGTGCCAGCGGATCGCAACCGGTAGTCCCGGGGGATACGCAGTATTTT. Its translation: CASGSQPVVPGDTQYF.

The V gene is TRBV7-2, the J gene TRBJ1-2; D gene uncertain. Germline V CDR1 and CDR2: SGHTA, FQGNSA. Trimming removed 2 bases at V and 5 bases at J, with 15 bases between. The CDR3 runs 15 residues. The CDR3: CASSLSLGSGYGYTF. The CDR3 DNA is TGTGCCAGCAGCTTAAGTCTCGGAAGTGGGTATGGCTACACCTTC. The full variable domain, completed using reference TRBV7-2 and TRBJ1-2, is GAGVSQSPSNKVTEKGKDVELRCDPISGHTALYWYRQSLGQGLEFLIYFQGNSAPDKSGLPSDRFSAERTGGSVSTLTIQRTQQEDSAVYLCASSLSLGSGYGYTFGSGTRLTVV.

At least ten counts were recorded for this clonotype. The chain recombines TRBV27 with TRBJ1-6; D not certain. The CDR3 is 16 amino acids. Looked up from germline, CDR1 is MNHEY and CDR2 is SMNVEV (reference sequence). V gave up 0 bases and J gave up 3 bases, with 9 bases separating them. The CDR3 DNA reads TGTGCCAGCAGTTTATCCGGTGGCAGCTATAATTCACCCCTCCACTTT. Translating gives CASSLSGGSYNSPLHF.

This clonotype was picked up a small number of times. This chain joins TRBV11-1 and TRBJ2-1; 7 bases fit TRBD1. From germline, CDR1 is SGHAT and CDR2 FQDESV (reference sequence). V was pared by 1 base and J by 7 bases, with 10 bases of the junction left unmatched. The CDR3 is made up of 16 amino acids. Written as DNA, the CDR3 is TGTGCCAGCAGCTTAGAACGGACAGGCGTCTTGAATGAGCAGTTCTTC. It yields the protein CASSLERTGVLNEQFF. Based on the CDR3 plus reference TRBV11-1 and TRBJ2-1, the full variable domain is EAEVAQSPRYKITEKSQAVAFWCDPISGHATLYWYRQILGQGPELLVQFQDESVVDDSQLPKDRFSAERLKGVDSTLKIQPAELGDSAMYLCASSLERTGVLNEQFFGPGTRLTVL.

This clonotype occurred many times. This chain links TRBV4-1 with TRBJ2-2, with 9 bases that match TRBD1. The CDR3 is 17 amino acids. J lost 7 bases, V lost 0 bases, and 9 bases had no gene match. Germline values: CDR1 MGHRA, CDR2 YSYEKL. CDR3 in amino acids: CASSQEQGQGAGGELFF. CDR3 nucleotide sequence: TGCGCCAGCAGCCAAGAACAGGGACAGGGCGCGGGCGGGGAGCTGTTTTTT.

Ten or more counts support this clonotype. The V and J genes are TRBV4-1 and TRBJ2-7, with TRBD1 identical over 8 bases. CDR3 length: 14 residues. Trimming removed 5 bases from V and 3 bases from J; junction bases left unmatched: 6. Germline-derived CDR1 and CDR2 are MGHRA and YSYEKL. The CDR3 coding sequence is TGCGCCAGCAGCTTTCGGACAGGGAACTACGAGCAGTACTTC. This sequence encodes CASSFRTGNYEQYF.

The V call is TRBV20-1, the J call TRBJ2-5; TRBD2 agrees at 10 bases. V gave up 5 bases and J gave up 2 bases; unmatched junction bases: 8. CDR1 is DFQATT and CDR2 is SNEGSKA in the germline V gene (reference sequence). The CDR3 totals 15 residues. For the CDR3, the DNA is TGCAGTGCTCCGCGAGGTAGCGGGAGGCAAGAGACCCAGTACTTC. Protein product: CSAPRGSGRQETQYF.

The chain carries TRBV7-2 and TRBJ1-2; 7 bases agree with TRBD1. This CDR3 is 14 amino acids long. Trimming cost V 8 bases and J 4 bases; bases outside gene matches: 10. Germline V gene lookup returns CDR1 SGHTA and CDR2 FQGNSA. CDR3 sequence: CASLQGVTGYGYTF. CDR3 coding DNA: TGTGCCAGCCTTCAGGGGGTCACTGGCTATGGCTACACCTTC.

The rearrangement links TRBV19 to TRBJ1-1; no clear D gene. Germline V gene lookup returns CDR1 LNHDA and CDR2 SQIVND (reference sequence). This CDR3 is built from 22 residues. V was cut by 7 bases and J by 1 base, with 37 bases left in between. The CDR3 loop is CASTSIMGGTASRSLPNTEAFF. CDR3 nucleotide sequence: TGTGCCAGTACCAGTATAATGGGTGGAACGGCGAGTAGATCCCTGCCGAACACTGAAGCTTTCTTT.

This chain connects TRBV7-2 to TRBJ1-1; D is possibly TRBD1 (5 bases). Per germline, CDR1 SGHTA and CDR2 FQGNSA. The V end lost 2 bases, the J end lost 0 bases, and 7 bases lay between the germline ends. The CDR3 length is 14 residues. In DNA form, the CDR3 reads TGTGCCAGCAGCTTACAGGGAGTGAACACTGAAGCTTTCTTT. Translation: CASSLQGVNTEAFF.

The sample holds a few counts of this clonotype. The chain carries TRBV6-5 and TRBJ2-3, with 7 bases that match TRBD2. This CDR3 spans 15 amino acids. Germline-derived CDR1 and CDR2 are MNHEY and SVGAGI. Germline trimming cut 7 bases from V and 6 bases from J; bases unmatched to any gene: 13. The CDR3 loop is CASTYSGLFSDTQYF. CDR3 nucleotide sequence: TGTGCCAGCACTTATTCGGGACTATTCTCGGATACGCAGTATTTT.

This clonotype turned up a few times. This rearrangement joins TRBV4-1 to TRBJ2-1; D call uncertain. Germline values: CDR1 MGHRA, CDR2 YSYEKL. The CDR3 loop spans 15 amino acids. With 0 bases removed from V and 6 bases from J, the gap between germline ends came to 12 bases. For the CDR3, the DNA is TGCGCCAGCAGCCAAGATCCGAGATCCGGCAATGAGCAGTTCTTC. Translating gives CASSQDPRSGNEQFF.

This clonotype came up a few times. Here the CDR3 DNA reads TGTGCCAGCAGTCCGGGACAGGGGGTCACGAGGAATCAGCCCCAGCATTTT. Translation: CASSPGQGVTRNQPQHF. This sequence joins TRBV12-3 or TRBV12-4 and TRBJ1-5; 11 bases line up with TRBD1. Trimming cost V 5 bases and J 4 bases; bases outside gene matches: 10. The CDR3 runs 17 residues.

V and J are TRBV7-8 and TRBJ2-7; TRBD2 is a possible D gene (5 bases). The ends were cut back, 1 base at V and 5 bases at J, with 24 bases in the middle. Germline V gene lookup returns CDR1 SGHVS and CDR2 FQNEAQ. This CDR3 comprises 18 residues. CDR3 in amino acids: CASSLGVRGGGTHNEQYF. DNA of the CDR3: TGTGCCAGCAGCTTAGGGGTCAGAGGCGGAGGAACCCACAACGAGCAGTACTTC.

This clonotype was seen a handful of times. V usage is TRBV11-2 and J usage is TRBJ2-3; 8 positions match TRBD2. This CDR3 has 17 amino acids. V was pared by 6 bases and J by 1 base, with 12 bases of the junction left unmatched. Germline V gene data show CDR1 as SGHAT and CDR2 as FQNNGV. CDR3 in amino acids: CASRTPRTSNGTDTQYF. The CDR3 DNA reads as TGTGCCAGCAGGACCCCGAGGACTAGCAATGGCACAGATACGCAGTATTTT.

The chain combines TRBV4-1 with TRBJ2-5; no reliable D call. This CDR3 spans 12 amino acids. Trimming removed 3 bases from V and 3 bases from J, with 5 bases in between. Germline assignment: CDR1 MGHRA and CDR2 YSYEKL. CDR3 residues: CASSHPEETQYF. Here the CDR3 DNA reads TGCGCCAGCAGCCACCCGGAAGAGACCCAGTACTTC.

This clonotype was seen only a few times. This sequence joins TRBV7-2 and TRBJ1-4; tentative D call: TRBD1 (6 bases). Germline V gene lookup returns CDR1 SGHTA and CDR2 FQGNSA. V lost 2 bases and J 6 bases, leaving 13 bases between the germline ends. This CDR3 comprises 15 residues. The CDR3 DNA reads TGTGCCAGCAGCTTACTCCCGGACAGCGATGAAAAACTGTTTTTT. Protein: CASSLLPDSDEKLFF. Complete variable domain (other parts from reference TRBV7-2 and TRBJ1-4): GAGVSQSPSNKVTEKGKDVELRCDPISGHTALYWYRQSLGQGLEFLIYFQGNSAPDKSGLPSDRFSAERTGGSVSTLTIQRTQQEDSAVYLCASSLLPDSDEKLFFGSGTQLSVL.

The table lists this clonotype with a few counts. The rearrangement joins TRBV11-2 to TRBJ1-6; TRBD1 is a possible D gene (5 bases). This CDR3 is 15 amino acids long. V shed 1 base and J shed 3 bases, with 7 bases lying between them. Germline V gives CDR1 SGHAT, CDR2 FQNNGV. CDR3 sequence: CASSLARGYNSPLHF. The CDR3 region has the DNA TGTGCCAGCAGCTTAGCTAGGGGCTATAATTCACCCCTCCACTTT.